Below are 25 T cell receptor beta chains sequenced from a single sample in a study of control samples from healthy donors and cancer patients (dated by TCRdb to about 2020). Receptor amplification or capture employed the immunoSEQ multiplex PCR assay. TCRdb re-hosts the immuneACCESS table, in-frame sequences only. Its copies lack some clones; in the studies checked, an unresolved V gene accounts for under half of them, and the cause for the rest is not known. The sample yields more than 25,000 clones; 94% were counted once. Just over 6.5% of the sample rests with the top ten. Sequenced sample: blood. These receptors all come from a man aged 55 to 69 in good health.

V and J are TRBV6-2 or TRBV6-3 and TRBJ1-6; 9 bases line up with TRBD1. V lost 6 bases and J lost 10; bases outside the gene matches: 10. The germline V gene has CDR1 MNHEY and CDR2 SVGEGT. The CDR3 loop spans 15 amino acids. The CDR3 DNA reads as TGTGCCAGCAGCTCCGCCGGGACAGGGTCGTCACCCCTCCACTTT. Translated: CASSSAGTGSSPLHF.

CDR3 DNA sequence: TGTGCCAGCAGCGCAACCCGACAGGGCTCCAATCAGCCCCAGCATTTT. Protein product: CASSATRQGSNQPQHF. J is TRBJ1-5 and V is TRBV5-5, with 7 bases aligning to TRBD1. The CDR3 extends over 16 amino acids. J lost 3 bases, V lost 4 bases, and 10 bases had no gene match. The germline CDR1 and CDR2 sequences are SGHKS and YYEKEE (reference sequence). The full variable domain, with the rest looked up from reference TRBV5-5 and TRBJ1-5, is DAGVTQSPTHLIKTRGQQVTLRCSPISGHKSVSWYQQVLGQGPQFIFQYYEKEERGRGNFPDRFSARQFPNYSSELNVNALLLGDSALYLCASSATRQGSNQPQHFGDGTRLSIL.

The chain uses TRBV5-4 and TRBJ1-3, with TRBD1 identical over 9 bases. This CDR3 has 16 amino acids. Germline V lookup: CDR1 SGHNT, CDR2 YYREEE (reference sequence). V trimming: 4 bases; J trimming: 2 bases; junction bases outside the gene matches: 7. CDR3 nucleotide sequence: TGTGCCAGCAGCAGGGACAGGGCTGGCCCTGGAAACACCATATATTTT. Its protein product is CASSRDRAGPGNTIYF.

This clone was seen only once. V is TRBV11-2 and J is TRBJ1-3; D is uncertain. There are 13 residues in the CDR3. Germline values: CDR1 SGHAT, CDR2 FQNNGV. V lost 2 bases, J lost 7 bases, and 9 bases lay in between. CDR3 nucleotide sequence: TGTGCCAGCAGCTTACAGGATGGGAACACCATATATTTT. This sequence encodes CASSLQDGNTIYF.

The V gene is TRBV4-3, the J gene TRBJ1-2, with D unclear. The germline V gene encodes CDR1 LGHNA and CDR2 YSLEER. This CDR3 spans 13 amino acids. The ends were cut back, 0 bases at V and 1 base at J, with 3 bases in the middle. The CDR3, as DNA: TGCGCCAGCAGCCAAGACCTTAACTATGGCTACACCTTC. Translating it yields CASSQDLNYGYTF.

This clone turned up a few times. The V gene is TRBV6-2 or TRBV6-3, the J gene TRBJ2-3; either TRBD1 or TRBD2 may fit D (5 bases each). The ends were cut back, 0 bases at V and 4 bases at J, with 5 bases in the middle. The CDR3 is made up of 13 amino acids. Germline assignment: CDR1 MNHEY and CDR2 SVGEGT. The CDR3 nucleotides are TGTGCCAGCAGTTACTCGGGGGCAGATACGCAGTATTTT. Translation: CASSYSGADTQYF.

The chain links TRBV9 to TRBJ1-1; D gene ambiguous. Trimming removed 4 bases from V and 1 base from J, with 11 bases in between. This CDR3 has 14 residues. The germline V gene has CDR1 SGDLS and CDR2 YYNGEE. CDR3 DNA sequence: TGTGCCAGCAGCACCGCAGGCCCGAACACTGAAGCTTTCTTT. It specifies CASSTAGPNTEAFF.

The chain uses TRBV10-3 and TRBJ1-2; a weak D match, TRBD1 (5 bases). V lost 3 bases and J 4 bases, leaving 9 bases between the germline ends. This CDR3 region has 13 residues. Germline V lookup: CDR1 ENHRY, CDR2 SYGVKD. The CDR3 region is CAISEGAIYGYTF. In DNA form, the CDR3 reads TGTGCCATCAGTGAAGGGGCTATCTATGGCTACACCTTC.

The chain employs TRBV27 and TRBJ1-1, with D perhaps TRBD1 (6 bases). The CDR3 runs to 13 residues. Per germline, CDR1 MNHEY and CDR2 SMNVEV (reference sequence). V gave up 3 bases and J gave up 7 bases, with 12 bases separating them. CDR3 sequence reads: CASSLTGAGEAFF. The CDR3 DNA reads as TGTGCCAGCAGTTTGACAGGTGCGGGTGAAGCTTTCTTT.

This chain connects TRBV3-1 (or the pseudogene TRBV3-2) to TRBJ1-1; the D is unclear. The CDR3 is made up of 15 amino acids. Per germline, CDR1 LGHDT and CDR2 YNNKEL (reference sequence). V was trimmed by 1 base and J by 0 bases, leaving 9 bases between them. CDR3 region: CASSQGYSVNTEAFF. In nucleotides, the CDR3 is TGTGCCAGCAGCCAAGGTTATTCGGTGAACACTGAAGCTTTCTTT.

The chain combines TRBV27 with TRBJ1-1; D remains unclear. The CDR3 consists of 13 residues. Germline V gene data show CDR1 as MNHEY and CDR2 as SMNVEV (reference sequence). Between the trimmed V and J ends, which lost 3 bases and 1 base, there was a span of 6 bases. DNA for the CDR3: TGTGCCAGCAGTTTCCGGGAGAACACTGAAGCTTTCTTT. Residues: CASSFRENTEAFF.

The rearrangement uses TRBV10-3 and TRBJ2-5; possible D gene TRBD2, 7 bases. From germline, CDR1 is ENHRY and CDR2 SYGVKD. The germline V and J ends were trimmed by 10 bases and 5 bases, with 20 bases remaining between them. CDR3 length: 14 amino acids. DNA for the CDR3: TGTGCCACTCGGGGGGACAACTCCGGGGAGACCCAGTACTTC. Its translation: CATRGDNSGETQYF.

The chain links TRBV10-1 to TRBJ1-3; 9 nucleotides match TRBD1. Germline loops: CDR1 WNHNN, CDR2 SYGVQD (reference sequence). The J segment lost 4 bases and the V segment lost 6 bases, leaving 10 bases of the junction unmatched. CDR3 length: 16 amino acids. The CDR3 loop reads CASRTKTGGRGNTIYF. CDR3 nucleotide sequence: TGCGCCAGCAGAACCAAAACAGGGGGCAGGGGAAACACCATATATTTT.

The chain has TRBV3-1 (or the pseudogene TRBV3-2) and TRBJ1-1; 8 bases are a match to TRBD1. The CDR3 has 14 amino acids. V lost 2 bases and J lost 1; bases outside the gene matches: 0. Germline CDR1 LGHDT, CDR2 YNNKEL (reference sequence). The CDR3 DNA reads TGTGCCAGCAGCCAACAGGGGGCGAACACTGAAGCTTTCTTT. It translates to CASSQQGANTEAFF.

This chain links TRBV6-6 with TRBJ1-4, with a possible D match to TRBD1 (6 bases). Germline lookup yields CDR1 MNHNY and CDR2 SVGAGI (reference sequence). The CDR3 contains 15 residues. Trimming removed 3 bases from V and 5 bases from J, with 13 bases in between. This CDR3 reads CASSYADRRNEKLFF. The CDR3 bases are TGTGCCAGCAGTTATGCGGACAGAAGGAATGAAAAACTGTTTTTT.

This rearrangement joins TRBV20-1 to TRBJ1-2; D is uncertain. This CDR3 has 13 amino acids. Trimming took off 3 bases at V and 3 bases at J, with 11 bases between the two ends. The germline gives CDR1 DFQATT, CDR2 SNEGSKA (reference sequence). CDR3 DNA: TGCAGTGCTAGTTCGGGCAGCTACTATGGCTACACCTTC. Translated: CSASSGSYYGYTF.

This chain connects TRBV18 to TRBJ2-5; possible D gene TRBD1, 6 bases. Germline V gives CDR1 KGHSH, CDR2 LQKENI. The V end was cut by 1 base, the J end by 1 base, with 7 bases between. CDR3 length: 14 amino acids. The CDR3 protein is CASSPRQAQETQYF. The CDR3 bases are TGTGCCAGCTCACCACGACAGGCCCAAGAGACCCAGTACTTC.

This clone came up once. The J gene is TRBJ1-3, the V gene TRBV28, with a possible D match to TRBD1 (6 bases). V lost 6 bases and J lost 2, with 8 bases in between. Germline loops: CDR1 MDHEN, CDR2 SYDVKM. The CDR3 is 13 residues long. CDR3 amino acids: CASRRTAGNTIYF. CDR3 bases: TGTGCCAGCAGAAGGACAGCTGGAAACACCATATATTTT.

This chain links TRBV18 with TRBJ1-2; the D is unclear. Germline lookup yields CDR1 KGHSH and CDR2 LQKENI. V lost 3 bases, J lost 1 base, and 6 bases lay in between. The CDR3 extends over 13 amino acids. CDR3 in amino acids: CASSPSGNYGYTF. Written as DNA, the CDR3 is TGTGCCAGCTCACCTTCGGGTAACTATGGCTACACCTTC.

V gene TRBV9 combines with J gene TRBJ1-2, with TRBD1 matching 9 bases. Germline loops: CDR1 SGDLS, CDR2 YYNGEE. V lost 1 base and J lost 4; bases outside the gene matches: 2. The CDR3 totals 14 residues. The CDR3 is CASSVTGGTYGYTF. In DNA, the CDR3 is TGTGCCAGCAGCGTAACAGGGGGCACCTATGGCTACACCTTC.

V gene TRBV6-5 combines with J gene TRBJ1-3; D is possibly TRBD1 (5 bases). The CDR3 is made up of 15 amino acids. V was clipped by 5 bases and J by 2 bases, with 13 bases between them. Germline V gives CDR1 MNHEY, CDR2 SVGAGI. CDR3 bases: TGTGCCAGCAGTACGCCAGGGATAACTGGAAACACCATATATTTT. Residues: CASSTPGITGNTIYF.

This clone is a singleton in its sample. V gene TRBV29-1 combines with J gene TRBJ1-5, with TRBD1 as a possible D gene (5 bases). Germline assignment: CDR1 SQVTM and CDR2 ANQGSEA. The germline V and J ends were trimmed by 4 bases and 0 bases, with 7 bases remaining between them. The CDR3 runs 13 residues. The CDR3, as DNA: TGCAGCGTTGCAGGGAATAGCAATCAGCCCCAGCATTTT. Translation: CSVAGNSNQPQHF.

The chain recombines TRBV2 with TRBJ1-5; D is unresolved. V lost 3 bases and J lost 4, with 13 bases in between. The CDR3 loop spans 15 amino acids. The germline CDR1 and CDR2 sequences are SNHLY and FYNNEI. CDR3 protein: CASSEDSLGNQPQHF. CDR3 in DNA: TGTGCCAGCAGTGAGGACTCCCTGGGGAATCAGCCCCAGCATTTT.

The rearrangement joins TRBV6-6 to TRBJ1-6; no clear D gene. V lost 2 bases and J 7 bases, leaving 12 bases between the germline ends. In germline, CDR1 is MNHNY, CDR2 SVGAGI (reference sequence). The length of the CDR3 is 15 residues. CDR3 nucleotide sequence: TGTGCCAGCAGTTACGAGTCTCCCAGGAATTCACCCCTCCACTTT. It translates to CASSYESPRNSPLHF.

V gene TRBV3-1 (or the pseudogene TRBV3-2) combines with J gene TRBJ1-2, with 7 bases fitting TRBD1. Germline-derived CDR1 and CDR2 are LGHDT and YNNKEL (reference sequence). The CDR3 contains 15 residues. The V segment lost 4 bases and the J segment 1 base; nucleotides outside the gene matches: 6. CDR3 loop: CASSLRGGNNYGYTF. The CDR3 DNA is TGTGCCAGCAGCCTCAGGGGGGGCAATAACTATGGCTACACCTTC.